Sequencing of this T cell receptor beta chain was carried out in a study of blood T cell repertoires in COVID-19. The overall study: The United States, Italy and Spain provided the acute and convalescent COVID-19 samples. The cDNA or gDNA used as material had been derived from T cells, B-cell-depleted T cells, or PBMCs.

The length of the CDR3 is 15 residues. Germline V lookup: CDR1 MNHEY, CDR2 SVGAGI. V shed 5 bases and J 3 bases; nucleotides not matched to a gene: 7. Original methodology: Amplification of reference gene primers provided the estimated nucleated cell counts. Produced via immunoSEQ multiplex PCR; TCRdb's table is partial and in-frame only. The DNA was the basis for D and trimming; V, J and clone size are from that table. The sample lists approximately 290,000 clones; around 81% were seen once. Followed longitudinally, the Seattle patients had been enrolled during active infection. This sequence joins TRBV6-5 and TRBJ2-7, with 10 bases fitting TRBD1. This receptor was identified in a person aged 70 to 80 with COVID-19, enrolled during active disease. Sequencing input: peripheral blood. CDR3 DNA: TGTGCCAGCAGTCCCACCGGGACAGGGGTCTACGAGCAGTACTTC. It encodes CASSPTGTGVYEQYF.